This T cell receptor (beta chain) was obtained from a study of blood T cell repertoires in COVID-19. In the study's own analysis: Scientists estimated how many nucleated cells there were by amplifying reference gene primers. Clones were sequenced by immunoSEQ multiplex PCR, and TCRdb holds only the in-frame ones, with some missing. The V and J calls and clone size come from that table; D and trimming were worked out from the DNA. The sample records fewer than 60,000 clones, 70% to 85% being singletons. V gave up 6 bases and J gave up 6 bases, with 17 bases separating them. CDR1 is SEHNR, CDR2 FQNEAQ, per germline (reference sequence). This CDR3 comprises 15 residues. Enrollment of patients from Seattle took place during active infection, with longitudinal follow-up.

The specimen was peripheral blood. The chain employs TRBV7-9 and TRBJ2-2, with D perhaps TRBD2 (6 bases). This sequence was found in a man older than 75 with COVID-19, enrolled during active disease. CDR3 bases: TGTGCCAGCAGTCTAATCCGGGAGAAGGCCGGGGAGCTGTTTTTT. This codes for CASSLIREKAGELFF.